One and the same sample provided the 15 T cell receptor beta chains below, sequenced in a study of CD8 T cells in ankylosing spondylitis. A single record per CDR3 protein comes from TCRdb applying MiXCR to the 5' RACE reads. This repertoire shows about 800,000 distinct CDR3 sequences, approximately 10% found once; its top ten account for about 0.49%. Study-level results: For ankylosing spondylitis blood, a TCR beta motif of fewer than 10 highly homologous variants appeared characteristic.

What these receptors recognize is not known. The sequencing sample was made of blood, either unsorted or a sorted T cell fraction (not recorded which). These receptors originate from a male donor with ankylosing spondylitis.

As DNA, the CDR3 is TGCGCCAGCAGCAGCCCCGGGGGGGGAGGGACTGAAGCTTTCTTT. This sequence encodes CASSSPGGGGTEAFF. The chain recombines TRBV5-1 with TRBJ1-1; D is perhaps TRBD1 (5 bases). Germline values: CDR1 SGHRS, CDR2 YFSETQ. The V gene lost 4 bases and the J gene lost 5 bases, with 18 bases spanning the gap. The CDR3 has 15 residues.

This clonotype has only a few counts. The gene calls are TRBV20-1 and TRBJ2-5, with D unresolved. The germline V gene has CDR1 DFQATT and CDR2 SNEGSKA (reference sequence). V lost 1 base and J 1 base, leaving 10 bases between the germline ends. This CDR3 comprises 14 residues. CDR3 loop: CSARVARFQETQYF. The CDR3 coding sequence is TGCAGTGCTAGAGTGGCTAGGTTCCAAGAGACCCAGTACTTC.

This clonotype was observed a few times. The CDR3 sequence is CASSKLAGVDEQYF. In DNA form, the CDR3 reads TGCGCCAGCAGTAAGCTAGCGGGAGTTGACGAGCAGTACTTC. The chain is built from TRBV10-2 and TRBJ2-7, with 10 bases that match TRBD2. The V segment lost 5 bases and the J segment 5 bases; nucleotides outside the gene matches: 6. The germline V gene has CDR1 WSHSY and CDR2 SAAADI. CDR3 length: 14 amino acids.

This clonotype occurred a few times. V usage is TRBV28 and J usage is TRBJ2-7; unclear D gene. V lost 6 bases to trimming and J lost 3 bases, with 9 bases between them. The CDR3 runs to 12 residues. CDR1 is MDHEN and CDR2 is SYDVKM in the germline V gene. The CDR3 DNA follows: TGTGCCAGCAGCATATTGGTCTACGAGCAGTACTTC. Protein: CASSILVYEQYF.

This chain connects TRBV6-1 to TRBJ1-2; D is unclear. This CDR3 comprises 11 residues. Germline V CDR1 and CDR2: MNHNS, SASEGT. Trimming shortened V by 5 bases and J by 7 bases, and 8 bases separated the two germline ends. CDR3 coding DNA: TGTGCCAGCAGTATCAGGTCTGGCTACACCTTC. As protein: CASSIRSGYTF.

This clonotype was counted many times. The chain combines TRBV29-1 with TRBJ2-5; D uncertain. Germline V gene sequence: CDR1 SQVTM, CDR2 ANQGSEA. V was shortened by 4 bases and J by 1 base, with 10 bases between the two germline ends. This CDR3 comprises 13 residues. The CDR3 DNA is TGCAGCGTTGTCGCTTGGGGCCAAGAGACCCAGTACTTC. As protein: CSVVAWGQETQYF.

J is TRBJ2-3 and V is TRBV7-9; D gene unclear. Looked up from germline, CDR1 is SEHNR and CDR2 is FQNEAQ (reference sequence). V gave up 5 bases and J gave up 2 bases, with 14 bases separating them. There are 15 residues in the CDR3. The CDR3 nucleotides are TGTGCCAGCAGCCCAGCCCCCGCTCACACAGATACGCAGTATTTT. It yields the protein CASSPAPAHTDTQYF.

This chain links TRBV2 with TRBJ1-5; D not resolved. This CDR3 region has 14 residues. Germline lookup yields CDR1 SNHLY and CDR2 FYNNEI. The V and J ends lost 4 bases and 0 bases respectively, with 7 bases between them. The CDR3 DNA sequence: TGTGCCAGCAGTGCCAGTAATAGCAATCAGCCCCAGCATTTT. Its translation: CASSASNSNQPQHF.

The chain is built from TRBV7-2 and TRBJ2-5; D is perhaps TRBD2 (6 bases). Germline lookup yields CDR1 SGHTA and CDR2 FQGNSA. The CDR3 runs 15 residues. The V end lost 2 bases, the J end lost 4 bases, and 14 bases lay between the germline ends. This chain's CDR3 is CASSLLAHVPETQYF. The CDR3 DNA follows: TGTGCCAGCAGCTTACTAGCGCATGTTCCAGAGACCCAGTACTTC.

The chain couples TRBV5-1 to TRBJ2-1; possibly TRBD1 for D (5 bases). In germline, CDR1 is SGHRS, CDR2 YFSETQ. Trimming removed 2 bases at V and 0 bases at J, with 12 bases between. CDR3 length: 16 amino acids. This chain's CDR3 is CASSFGAYSSYNEQFF. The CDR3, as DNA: TGCGCCAGCAGCTTTGGGGCCTACAGCTCCTACAATGAGCAGTTCTTC.

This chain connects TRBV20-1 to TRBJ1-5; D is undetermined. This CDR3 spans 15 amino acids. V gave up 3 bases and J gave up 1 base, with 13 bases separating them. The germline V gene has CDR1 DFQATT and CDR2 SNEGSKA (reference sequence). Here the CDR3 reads CSARSGLASNQPQHF. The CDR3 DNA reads TGCAGTGCTAGGAGCGGTCTGGCAAGCAATCAGCCCCAGCATTTT.

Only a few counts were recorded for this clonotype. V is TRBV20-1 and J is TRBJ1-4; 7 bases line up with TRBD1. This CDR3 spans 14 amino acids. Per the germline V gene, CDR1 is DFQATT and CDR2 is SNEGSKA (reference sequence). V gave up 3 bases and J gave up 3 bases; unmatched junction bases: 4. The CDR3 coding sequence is TGCAGTGCTAGCGACAGGGCGGCTAATGAAAAACTGTTTTTT. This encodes CSASDRAANEKLFF.

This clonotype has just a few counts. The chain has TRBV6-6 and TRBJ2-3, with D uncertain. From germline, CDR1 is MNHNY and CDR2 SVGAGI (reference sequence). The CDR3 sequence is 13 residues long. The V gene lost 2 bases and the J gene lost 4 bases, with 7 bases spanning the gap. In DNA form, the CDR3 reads TGTGCCAGCAGTTACGGTGCCCCAGATACGCAGTATTTT. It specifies CASSYGAPDTQYF.

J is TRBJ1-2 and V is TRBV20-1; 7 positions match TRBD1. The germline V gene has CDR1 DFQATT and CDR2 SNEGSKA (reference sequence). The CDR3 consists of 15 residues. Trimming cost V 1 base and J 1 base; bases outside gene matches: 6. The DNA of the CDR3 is TGCAGTGCTAGAGTAGGGGGCAGAAGTAACTATGGCTACACCTTC. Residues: CSARVGGRSNYGYTF.

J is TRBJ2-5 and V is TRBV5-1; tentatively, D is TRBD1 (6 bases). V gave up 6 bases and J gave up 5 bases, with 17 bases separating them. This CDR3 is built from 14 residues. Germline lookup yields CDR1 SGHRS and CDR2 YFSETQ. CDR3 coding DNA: TGCGCCAGCACCCTAGCAGGGGCAGGGGAGACCCAGTACTTC. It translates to CASTLAGAGETQYF.